Detailed here is one T cell receptor (beta chain). Its antigen is not identified. Between the trimmed V and J ends, which lost 11 bases and 2 bases, there was a span of 16 bases. The CDR3 sequence is 13 residues long. Germline V gene data show CDR1 as SNHLY and CDR2 as FYNNEI. This entry comes from a study of shared clonotypes between healthy human individuals. Researchers ran the assay at a deep level. The protocol was immunoSEQ multiplex PCR, while the TCRdb copy is restricted to in-frame clones and leaves out a portion. The sample includes over 850,000 clones, around 78% of them seen just once. Broader study findings: Naive subsets generally had larger estimated richness than memory subsets.

Material: memory CD4+ T cells from PBMCs. The subset is: CD45RA-negative fraction. The chain uses TRBV2 and TRBJ2-7; D remains unclear. The sequence was obtained from a man in his late teens or twenties in good health. Some clones in this sample may be carry-over from other donors' samples. CDR3 nucleotide sequence: TGTGCCGGTCAACTGAAATTAACCTACGAGCAGTACTTC. It codes for CAGQLKLTYEQYF.